This entry lists 22 T cell receptor beta chains sequenced from one sample in a study of human T cells and chemical hapten exposure. Unfractionated whole blood served as the source for total RNA extraction. TCRdb redid the calling of the 5' RACE reads with MiXCR, one entry per CDR3 protein. The data show about 140,000 distinct CDR3 sequences, with 4.1% seen just once and over 1.1% held by the top ten. The receptors here all came from a female donor in good health.

This clonotype was recorded many times. The rearrangement uses TRBV12-3 or TRBV12-4 and TRBJ1-2, with 7 nucleotides matching TRBD1. The V gene end was trimmed by 6 bases and the J gene end by 8 bases; junction bases not matched to a gene: 15. The CDR3 consists of 15 residues. The CDR3 DNA is TGTGCCAGCAGCTCACAACAGGGGATGGGGCTCGGCTACACCTTC. It codes for CASSSQQGMGLGYTF.

This clonotype was counted ten times or more. This sequence joins TRBV7-3 and TRBJ1-2; D gene uncertain. Trimming took off 1 base at V and 5 bases at J, with 8 bases between the two ends. There are 13 residues in the CDR3. From germline, CDR1 is SGHTA and CDR2 FQGTGA. The CDR3 is CASSLMSGYGYTF. In DNA form, the CDR3 reads TGTGCCAGCAGCTTAATGAGTGGATATGGCTACACCTTC.

This clonotype was recorded at least ten times. V is TRBV10-3 and J is TRBJ2-7, with a weak D call TRBD1 (5 bases). V dropped 2 bases and J dropped 3 bases, with 14 bases sitting between them. Germline V gives CDR1 ENHRY, CDR2 SYGVKD. This CDR3 is built from 15 residues. DNA of the CDR3: TGTGCCATCAGTGAGACCGCAGGGTACCTCTACGAGCAGTACTTC. This codes for CAISETAGYLYEQYF.

In regard to this clonotype: With a much larger clone just one base away, this may be a read error. V is TRBV21-1 and J is TRBJ1-6; the table names TRBD1, a call not compared with the DNA. TRBV21-1 constitutes a pseudogene. The CDR3 consists of 16 residues. The CDR3 nucleotides read TGTACCAGCAGCAAAGGGGAGGACAGGGGATTTTCACCCCTCCACTTT. Translated, it gives CTSSKGEDRGFSPLHF.

There are many counts of this clonotype. V usage is TRBV12-3 or TRBV12-4 and J usage is TRBJ2-1; 7 bases line up with TRBD2. The CDR3 spans 16 residues. V lost 4 bases, J lost 0 bases, and 6 bases stayed unmatched. CDR3 nucleotides: TGTGCCAGCAGTTCGTCCAGCGGGGCCTCCTACAATGAGCAGTTCTTC. Protein sequence: CASSSSSGASYNEQFF.

CDR3 region: CASSPDSANEKLFF. CDR3 DNA: TGTGCCAGCTCCCCTGACAGTGCTAATGAAAAACTGTTTTTT. The J gene is TRBJ1-4, the V gene TRBV18; tentative D call: TRBD1 (5 bases). V gave up 6 bases and J gave up 3 bases, with 11 bases separating them. This CDR3 is 14 amino acids long. The germline V gene has CDR1 KGHSH and CDR2 LQKENI.

In this sample, this clonotype turned up many times. V usage is TRBV5-4 and J usage is TRBJ1-1, with TRBD1 identical over 8 bases. Germline assignment: CDR1 SGHNT and CDR2 YYREEE (reference sequence). V dropped 4 bases and J dropped 6; count of bases not matched to a gene: 14. The CDR3 consists of 16 residues. CDR3 DNA sequence: TGTGCCAGCAGCCAGGGGCGACAGGGGTGGTTCGCTGAAGCTTTCTTT. It encodes CASSQGRQGWFAEAFF.

This clonotype has a count of ten or more. This rearrangement joins TRBV20-1 to TRBJ1-2; TRBD1 agrees at 12 bases. The trim removed 3 bases at V and 8 bases at J, leaving 13 bases unmatched. The CDR3 contains 16 residues. CDR1 and CDR2 from the germline V gene are DFQATT and SNEGSKA (reference sequence). CDR3 residues: CSASSRDRGPVEGYTF. The CDR3 nucleotides are TGCAGTGCTAGTTCTAGGGACAGGGGGCCGGTTGAAGGCTACACCTTC.

This sequence joins TRBV7-2 and TRBJ2-1; 10 nucleotides agree with TRBD2. Germline CDR1 and CDR2: SGHTA and FQGNSA. The CDR3 is 17 residues long. V shed 6 bases, J shed 0 bases, and the junction held 8 bases outside the gene matches. CDR3 loop: CASRPTSGVSSYNEQFF. In nucleotides, the CDR3 is TGTGCCAGCAGACCTACTAGCGGGGTTAGCTCCTACAATGAGCAGTTCTTC.

This clonotype was seen a few times. Written as DNA, the CDR3 is TGTGCCAGTAACGACCGGGACAGGGCACGCGAGCAGTACTTC. Translating gives CASNDRDRAREQYF. This chain links TRBV19 with TRBJ2-7; 9 bases match TRBD1. Trimming took 7 bases from V and 6 from J; bases not matched to a gene: 10. The length of the CDR3 is 14 residues. The germline V gene encodes CDR1 LNHDA and CDR2 SQIVND (reference sequence).

This clonotype was seen a few times. The V call is TRBV19, the J call TRBJ2-1, with 10 bases that match TRBD2. Germline V gene data show CDR1 as LNHDA and CDR2 as SQIVND (reference sequence). V lost 6 bases, J lost 10 bases, and 12 bases stayed unmatched. The CDR3 has 15 amino acids. The chain's CDR3 is CASRDSGGARREQFF. As DNA, the CDR3 is TGTGCCAGTAGAGACAGCGGGGGGGCAAGAAGGGAGCAGTTCTTC.

This clonotype was counted only a few times. V is TRBV20-1 and J is TRBJ2-1, with 14 bases identical to TRBD2. V lost 4 bases to trimming and J lost 9 bases; unmatched junction nucleotides: 20. CDR1 DFQATT and CDR2 SNEGSKA come from the germline V gene (reference sequence). This CDR3 contains 19 residues. The CDR3 is CSAILEGGLAGAPKGEQFF. DNA for the CDR3: TGCAGTGCTATCCTCGAGGGGGGACTAGCGGGGGCCCCGAAGGGTGAGCAGTTCTTC.

This clonotype was detected ten times or more. This chain links TRBV6-5 with TRBJ1-4; the D gene is possibly TRBD1 (5 bases). Germline-derived CDR1 and CDR2 are MNHEY and SVGAGI. The CDR3 runs 14 residues. V lost 3 bases and J lost 7, with 12 bases in between. CDR3 amino acids: CASSYSTGGEKLFF. The DNA of the CDR3 is TGTGCCAGCAGTTATAGTACGGGGGGTGAAAAACTGTTTTTT.

This clonotype showed up many times. J is TRBJ2-7 and V is TRBV12-3 or TRBV12-4; maybe TRBD2 (6 bases). The CDR3 has 14 residues. V was clipped by 6 bases and J by 7 bases, with 19 bases between them. The CDR3 nucleotides are TGTGCCAGCAGCTCCGGGGGACCTCTGGAAGAGCAGTACTTC. It specifies CASSSGGPLEEQYF.

This clonotype occurred many times. This chain links TRBV3-1 with TRBJ1-6; D remains ambiguous. The CDR3 is made up of 12 amino acids. Germline-derived CDR1 and CDR2 are LGHDT and YNNKEL (reference sequence). Trimming removed 1 base at V and 7 bases at J, with 2 bases between. This chain's CDR3 is CASSQANSPLHF. CDR3 nucleotides: TGTGCCAGCAGCCAAGCGAATTCACCCCTCCACTTT.

This clonotype was seen many times. The chain couples TRBV18 to TRBJ2-2, with D possibly TRBD2 on 7 matching bases. V lost 2 bases and J 6 bases, leaving 13 bases between the germline ends. Germline V gene sequence: CDR1 KGHSH, CDR2 LQKENI. CDR3 size: 15 residues. The CDR3 DNA follows: TGTGCCAGCTCACCATCCGGGGGGCCGTCCGGGGAGCTGTTTTTT. This gives the protein CASSPSGGPSGELFF.

This clonotype was detected many times. The chain joins TRBV25-1 to TRBJ1-1; no firm D call. The CDR3 is 9 residues long. Per germline, CDR1 MGHDK and CDR2 SYGVNS. The V and J ends lost 5 bases and 10 bases respectively, with 5 bases between them. CDR3 region: CASSSGAFF. The CDR3 DNA reads TGTGCCAGCAGTAGTGGAGCTTTCTTT.

This clonotype was picked up many times. This chain links TRBV7-9 with TRBJ2-1; D gene uncertain. CDR1 is SEHNR and CDR2 is FQNEAQ in the germline V gene (reference sequence). CDR3 length: 14 residues. V was shortened by 0 bases and J by 3 bases, with 6 bases between the two germline ends. The DNA for the CDR3 is TGTGCCAGCAGCTTAGCAGGGAACTACAATGAGCAGTTCTTC. Translation gives CASSLAGNYNEQFF.

Of note for this clonotype: A much larger clone sits a single nucleotide away, making a read error possible. The CDR3 DNA reads TGCAGTGCGCCTGGGGTCGACCGGGACGGAGCAAGTTCACCCCTCAACTTT. Translating gives CSAPGVDRDGASSPLNF. The chain recombines TRBV20-1 with TRBJ1-6; perhaps TRBD1 as D (5 bases). This CDR3 has 17 residues. In germline, CDR1 is DFQATT, CDR2 SNEGSKA (reference sequence).

This clonotype was counted at least ten times. The genes are TRBV12-3 or TRBV12-4 and TRBJ2-5; 9 bases align to TRBD2. CDR3 length: 15 residues. V shed 5 bases, J shed 4 bases, and the junction held 8 bases outside the gene matches. The CDR3 region is CASSPFSGGPETQYF. CDR3 DNA: TGTGCCAGCAGTCCCTTTAGCGGGGGCCCAGAGACCCAGTACTTC.

This clonotype appeared many times. The genes are TRBV4-2 and TRBJ2-3, with TRBD2 matching over 9 bases. Per the germline V gene, CDR1 is LGHNA and CDR2 is YNFKEQ. Trimming took 3 bases from V and 1 from J; bases not matched to a gene: 8. The CDR3 extends over 17 amino acids. CDR3 coding DNA: TGTGCCAGCAGCCAGGGGGCGGGGGGGCGTCGCACAGATACGCAGTATTTT. Translated, it gives CASSQGAGGRRTDTQYF.

The chain links TRBV4-1 to TRBJ1-1, with D maybe TRBD1 (6 bases). V lost 5 bases and J lost 3, with 16 bases in between. The germline CDR1 and CDR2 sequences are MGHRA and YSYEKL. This CDR3 contains 15 residues. The CDR3 coding sequence is TGCGCCAGCAGCACCGCGAGGGGGGTTTACACTGAAGCTTTCTTT. Its translation: CASSTARGVYTEAFF.